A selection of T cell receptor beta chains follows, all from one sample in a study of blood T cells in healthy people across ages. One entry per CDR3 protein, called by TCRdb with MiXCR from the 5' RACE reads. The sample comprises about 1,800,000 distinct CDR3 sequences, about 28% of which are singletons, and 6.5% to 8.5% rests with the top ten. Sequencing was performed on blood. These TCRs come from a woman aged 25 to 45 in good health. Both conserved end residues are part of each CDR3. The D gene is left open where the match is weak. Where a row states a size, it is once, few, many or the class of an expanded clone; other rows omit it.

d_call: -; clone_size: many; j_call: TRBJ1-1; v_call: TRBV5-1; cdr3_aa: CASSLRGGTEAFF; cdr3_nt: TGTGCCAGCAGCTTAAGGGGTGGGACTGAAGCTTTCTTT
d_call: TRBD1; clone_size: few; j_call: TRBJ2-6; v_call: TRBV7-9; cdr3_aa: CASSLETGSGANVLTF; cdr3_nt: TGTGCCAGCAGCTTAGAGACAGGGTCAGGGGCCAACGTCCTGACTTTC
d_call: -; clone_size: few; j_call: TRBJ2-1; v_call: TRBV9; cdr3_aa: CASSVVEGKDEQFF; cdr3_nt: TGTGCCAGCAGCGTAGTGGAGGGGAAGGATGAGCAGTTCTTC
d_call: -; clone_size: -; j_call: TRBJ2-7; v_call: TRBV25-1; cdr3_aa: CASSKAGIYEQYF; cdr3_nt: TGTGCCAGCAGTAAGGCAGGGATCTACGAGCAGTACTTC
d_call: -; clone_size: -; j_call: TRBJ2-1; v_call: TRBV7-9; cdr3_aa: CASSPVGRGGSYNEQFF; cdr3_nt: TGTGCCAGCAGCCCGGTTGGGAGGGGGGGCTCCTACAATGAGCAGTTCTTC
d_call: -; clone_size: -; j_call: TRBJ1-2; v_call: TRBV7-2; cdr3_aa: CASSLQGFGYTF; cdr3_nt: TGTGCCAGCAGTTTGCAGGGGTTCGGCTACACCTTC
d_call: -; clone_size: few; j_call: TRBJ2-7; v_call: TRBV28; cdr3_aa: CASIFGRTYEQYF; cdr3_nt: TGTGCCAGCATTTTCGGCAGGACCTACGAGCAGTACTTC
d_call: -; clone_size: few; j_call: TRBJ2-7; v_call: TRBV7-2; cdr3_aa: CASSQSKGRSYEQYF; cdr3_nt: TGTGCCAGCAGCCAGTCAAAAGGACGGAGCTACGAGCAGTACTTC
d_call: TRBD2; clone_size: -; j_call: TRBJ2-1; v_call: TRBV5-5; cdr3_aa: CASSSLAGDRNEQFF; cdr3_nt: TGTGCCAGCAGCTCCTTAGCGGGAGATAGGAATGAGCAGTTCTTC
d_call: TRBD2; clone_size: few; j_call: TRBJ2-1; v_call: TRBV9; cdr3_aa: CASSVTTSGRARNEQFF; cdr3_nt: TGTGCCAGCAGCGTAACGACTAGCGGGAGAGCTCGGAATGAGCAGTTCTTC
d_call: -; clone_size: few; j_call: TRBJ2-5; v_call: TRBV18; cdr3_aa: CASSPDSAQETQYF; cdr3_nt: TGTGCCAGCTCACCAGATAGCGCTCAAGAGACCCAGTACTTC
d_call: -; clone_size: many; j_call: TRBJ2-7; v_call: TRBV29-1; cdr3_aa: CSVEGHEQYF; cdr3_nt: TGCAGCGTTGAAGGCCACGAGCAGTACTTC
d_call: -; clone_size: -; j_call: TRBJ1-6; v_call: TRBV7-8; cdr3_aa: CASSSNRVATVSFLHF; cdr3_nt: TGTGCCAGCAGCTCTAACAGGGTGGCGACGGTATCATTCCTCCACTTT
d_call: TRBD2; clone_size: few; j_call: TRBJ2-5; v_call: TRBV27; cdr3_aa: CASSLSAGGLRTQYF; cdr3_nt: TGTGCCAGCAGTTTATCAGCGGGGGGGCTTAGGACCCAGTACTTC
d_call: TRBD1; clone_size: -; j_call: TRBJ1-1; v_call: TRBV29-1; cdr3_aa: CSARYRGLNTEAFF; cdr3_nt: TGCAGCGCCAGATACAGGGGCCTGAACACTGAAGCTTTCTTT